These T cell receptor beta chains were read from a single sample in a study of blood T cell repertoires in COVID-19. Produced via immunoSEQ multiplex PCR; TCRdb's table is partial and in-frame only. The sample has 35,000 to 50,000 clones, roughly 81% seen once; the top ten hold roughly 13%. The sample consisted of peripheral blood. These receptors all come from a human donor in a cohort sampled during active COVID-19. Both conserved end residues are part of each CDR3. D genes are given only for firm matches. Part of the rows lack a size; the others show once, few, many or a class for expanded clones.

>.|TRBV3-1/TRBV3-2|TRBJ2-7|.
CASSQDGFRGTDEQYF
TGTGCCAGCAGCCAAGATGGCTTTCGGGGGACAGACGAGCAGTACTTC
>few|TRBV5-1|TRBJ2-3|.
CASSLNRPTDTQYF
TGCGCCAGCAGCTTGAACAGACCCACAGATACGCAGTATTTT
>.|TRBV10-3|TRBJ2-2|TRBD2
CAISGTSGRNTGELFF
TGTGCCATCAGTGGGACTAGCGGGAGAAACACCGGGGAGCTGTTTTTT
>once|TRBV7-2|TRBJ2-1|.
CASSLASTGIGEQFF
TGTGCCAGCAGCTTAGCAAGTACAGGGATTGGTGAGCAGTTCTTC
>few|TRBV6-5|TRBJ2-7|.
CASAQGIEQYF
TGTGCCAGCGCACAGGGAATAGAGCAGTACTTC
>.|TRBV27|TRBJ1-1|TRBD1
CASSEYLGQGGPGPEAFF
TGTGCCAGCAGCGAATACCTCGGACAGGGGGGGCCTGGACCTGAAGCTTTCTTT
>.|TRBV5-1|TRBJ2-6|.
CASSSQPTGSGANVLTF
TGCGCCAGCAGCTCCCAACCAACAGGGTCTGGGGCCAACGTCCTGACTTTC
>.|TRBV19|TRBJ1-1|.
CASSIGRGEAFF
TGTGCCAGTAGTATTGGTAGGGGAGAAGCTTTCTTT
>.|TRBV25-1|TRBJ1-4|.
CASSEWQGGEKLFF
TGTGCCAGCAGTGAGTGGCAGGGCGGTGAAAAACTGTTTTTT
>.|TRBV27|TRBJ2-7|.
CASSFPGGEQYF
TGTGCCAGCAGTTTCCCCGGGGGCGAGCAGTACTTC
>.|TRBV4-1|TRBJ2-5|TRBD1
CASSRTGTGDGTWETQYF
TGCGCCAGCAGCCGCACCGGGACAGGAGATGGTACCTGGGAGACCCAGTACTTC
>few|TRBV7-6|TRBJ2-1|TRBD2
CASSPGLAGAYNEQFF
TGTGCCAGCAGCCCGGGACTAGCGGGAGCCTACAATGAGCAGTTCTTC
>once|TRBV19|TRBJ1-2|TRBD1
CASSTRGRTYTF
TGTGCCAGTAGTACCAGGGGGCGAACCTACACCTTC
>.|TRBV5-1|TRBJ2-5|.
CASSLAVRKETQYF
TGCGCCAGCAGCTTGGCTGTCAGAAAAGAGACCCAGTACTTC
>.|TRBV6-5|TRBJ1-6|.
CASNFRGNSPLHF
TGTGCCAGCAATTTCAGGGGAAACTCACCCCTCCACTTT
>.|TRBV4-1|TRBJ2-5|TRBD2
CASSQGIWASGGATETQYF
TGCGCCAGCAGCCAAGGGATTTGGGCTAGCGGGGGGGCCACGGAGACCCAGTACTTC
>.|TRBV9|TRBJ1-6|.
CASSPTGGEKNSPLHF
TGTGCCAGCAGCCCAACGGGGGGCGAGAAGAATTCACCCCTCCACTTT
>.|TRBV5-1|TRBJ2-5|TRBD2
CASSLGTSKETQYF
TGCGCCAGCAGCTTGGGGACTAGCAAAGAGACCCAGTACTTC
>.|TRBV2|TRBJ2-5|.
CASRDRGETQYF
TGTGCCAGCAGGGACAGAGGGGAGACCCAGTACTTC
>.|TRBV27|TRBJ2-7|.
CASSLLTAGTYEQYF
TGTGCCAGCAGTTTATTAACGGCGGGGACCTACGAGCAGTACTTC
>.|TRBV10-3|TRBJ2-2|TRBD1
CAISPGRGQGTGELFF
TGTGCCATCAGTCCTGGCAGGGGGCAAGGCACCGGGGAGCTGTTTTTT
>.|TRBV5-6|TRBJ1-5|TRBD1
CASSLDRGIDQPQHF
TGTGCCAGCAGCTTGGACAGGGGAATAGATCAGCCCCAGCATTTT
>.|TRBV18|TRBJ2-3|TRBD2
CASSSSGGTDTQYF
TGTGCCAGCTCGTCTAGCGGGGGCACAGATACGCAGTATTTT
>once|TRBV1|TRBJ2-7|.
CTSSQKLLRRLSYEQYF
TGCACCAGCAGCCAAAAACTACTACGGCGCCTTTCCTACGAGCAGTACTTC
>.|TRBV5-5|TRBJ2-1|.
CASSLGGSYNEQFF
TGTGCCAGCAGCTTAGGCGGATCCTACAATGAGCAGTTCTTC
>.|TRBV10-1|TRBJ2-3|TRBD2
CASSESDGLAGSADTQYF
TGCGCCAGCAGTGAGTCGGACGGACTAGCGGGGAGTGCAGATACGCAGTATTTT
>once|TRBV27|TRBJ1-2|TRBD1
CASSPPGQELYGYTF
TGTGCCAGCAGTCCCCCGGGACAGGAGCTGTATGGCTACACCTTC
>.|TRBV18|TRBJ1-1|TRBD1
CASSPRQGPEAFF
TGTGCCAGCTCACCACGACAGGGCCCTGAAGCTTTCTTT
>.|TRBV6-5|TRBJ2-7|TRBD2
CASSWGGSKGHEQYF
TGTGCCAGCAGCTGGGGGGGTTCGAAAGGCCACGAGCAGTACTTC
>.|TRBV18|TRBJ2-7|.
CASSPAGYEQYF
TGTGCCAGCTCCCCCGCGGGGTACGAGCAGTACTTC
>.|TRBV15|TRBJ2-5|TRBD2
CATSSTSGDFPWAQYF
TGTGCCACCAGCAGCACTAGCGGAGACTTCCCATGGGCCCAGTACTTC
>.|TRBV11-2|TRBJ1-1|TRBD1
CASSLAGGDTEAFF
TGTGCCAGCAGCTTAGCAGGGGGAGACACTGAAGCTTTCTTT
>.|TRBV19|TRBJ1-4|.
CASSISRAATNEKLFF
TGTGCCAGTAGTATCTCCAGGGCTGCAACTAATGAAAAACTGTTTTTT
>.|TRBV19|TRBJ2-7|.
CASSMEVASYEQYF
TGTGCCAGTAGTATGGAGGTCGCCTCCTACGAGCAGTACTTC
>.|TRBV3-1/TRBV3-2|TRBJ2-1|TRBD2
CASSLFRPSGGTEQFF
TGTGCCAGCAGCCTATTCAGGCCTAGCGGGGGGACAGAGCAGTTCTTC
>.|TRBV7-8|TRBJ2-7|.
CASGGGGPYEQYF
TGTGCCAGTGGAGGGGGGGGTCCTTACGAGCAGTACTTC
>.|TRBV27|TRBJ2-5|TRBD1
CASSPFIRQGIRETQYF
TGTGCCAGCAGTCCTTTTATAAGACAGGGGATAAGGGAGACCCAGTACTTC
>.|TRBV2|TRBJ2-3|TRBD1
CASSEAGRGTDTQYF
TGTGCCAGCAGTGAAGCCGGCAGGGGGACAGATACGCAGTATTTT
>few|TRBV15|TRBJ1-5|.
CATSRDPSGADQPQHF
TGTGCCACCAGCAGAGATCCGTCAGGGGCCGATCAGCCCCAGCATTTT
>.|TRBV4-1|TRBJ1-3|.
CASSQQEQGSGNTIYF
TGCGCCAGCAGCCAACAGGAACAGGGCTCTGGAAACACCATATATTTT
>.|TRBV6-5|TRBJ2-7|TRBD1
CASRGTGVSYEQYF
TGTGCCAGCAGGGGGACAGGGGTCTCCTACGAGCAGTACTTC
>.|TRBV7-9|TRBJ2-7|.
CASSLDGPAYEQYF
TGTGCCAGCAGCTTAGATGGGCCAGCTTACGAGCAGTACTTC
>.|TRBV3-1/TRBV3-2|TRBJ1-4|.
CASSRNFRVEKLFF
TGTGCCAGCAGCCGGAATTTCAGGGTCGAAAAACTGTTTTTT
>.|TRBV6-1|TRBJ1-5|.
CASSEQGSPQPQHF
TGTGCCAGCAGTGAACAGGGGTCCCCACAGCCCCAGCATTTT
>.|TRBV5-5|TRBJ2-7|.
CASSFAAGVSTYEQYF
TGTGCCAGCAGCTTCGCCGCAGGGGTTTCCACCTACGAGCAGTACTTC